This is a list of T cell receptor beta chains from one sample in a study of radiotherapy plus CTLA-4 blockade in lung cancer. Sequencing used immunoSEQ multiplex PCR; TCRdb keeps in-frame clones, though not all of them. The sample lists about 85,000 clones; more than 75% were seen once. The sequences come from peripheral blood, collected from a patient treated with radiotherapy plus ipilimumab. These receptors were collected from a human donor with non-small cell lung cancer who had a partial response to radiotherapy plus ipilimumab. The CDR3 runs from the conserved cysteine through the conserved F or W. The order of the fields is D gene, J gene, V gene, clone size, CDR3 DNA, CDR3 protein. A D gene is named only where the DNA matches it firmly. Rows give clone size only sometimes, using once, few, many, or a class for an expanded clone.

- TRBJ1-4 TRBV6-1 - TGTGCCAGCAGTGACTGGGGAGGCAAGACTGAAAAACTGTTTTTT CASSDWGGKTEKLFF
- TRBJ2-1 TRBV7-9 - TGTGCCAGCAGCCCTGGACTGACCTACAATGAGCAGTTCTTC CASSPGLTYNEQFF
- TRBJ2-1 TRBV9 - TGTGCCAGCAGCGTAGACACCCTCCCCTACAATGAGCAGTTCTTC CASSVDTLPYNEQFF
- TRBJ2-2 TRBV9 - TGTGCCAGCAGCTCCCCAACCGGGGAGCTGTTTTTT CASSSPTGELFF
- TRBJ2-2 TRBV19 - TGTGCCAGTAGTATAGCAGGGATCCACACCGGGGAGCTGTTTTTT CASSIAGIHTGELFF
TRBD2 TRBJ2-7 TRBV5-1 - TGCGCCAGCAGCGAGGGACTAGCGGGAGGTTCTGACGGCGAGCAGTACTTC CASSEGLAGGSDGEQYF
- TRBJ2-4 TRBV7-9 few TGTGCCAGCAGCTTGCGGGGAGGCCTAGCCAAAAACATTCAGTACTTC CASSLRGGLAKNIQYF
- TRBJ2-2 TRBV6-1 - TGTGCCAGCAGCTACGGGACTTTTAACACCGGGGAGCTGTTTTTT CASSYGTFNTGELFF
TRBD2 TRBJ2-1 TRBV7-9 - TGTGCCAGCAGGTCGGTTATAGGCGGGGGTTACAATGAGCAGTTCTTC CASRSVIGGGYNEQFF
- TRBJ1-5 TRBV6-1 - TGTGCCAGCAGCCACAGGGATAGCAATCAGCCCCAGCATTTT CASSHRDSNQPQHF
TRBD2 TRBJ2-1 TRBV7-9 - TGTGCCAGCAGCTTCTTTGTTAGCGGGAGGGGTGCTTCCTACAATGAGCAGTTCTTC CASSFFVSGRGASYNEQFF
TRBD2 TRBJ2-7 TRBV19 - TGTGCCAGTAGTACCGGGACTACAATAGAGCAGTACTTC CASSTGTTIEQYF
TRBD1 TRBJ1-1 TRBV9 - TGTGCCACGAGGGGACAGTTGAACACTGAAGCTTTCTTT CATRGQLNTEAFF
TRBD1 TRBJ2-5 TRBV29-1 once TGCAGCGTCACGACAGGGGCAGAGACCCAGTACTTC CSVTTGAETQYF
TRBD2 TRBJ2-5 TRBV4-1 - TGCGCCAGCAGCCAAGGGATCACTAGCGGGAGAGGGGAGACCCAGTACTTC CASSQGITSGRGETQYF
TRBD2 TRBJ2-7 TRBV6-5 once TGTGCCAGCAGTTACTCGGGCGGGAGGGCCTCCTACGAGCAGTACTTC CASSYSGGRASYEQYF
- TRBJ2-3 TRBV5-1 - TGCGCCAGCAGCTTGACGGGAGATGCAGATACGCAGTATTTT CASSLTGDADTQYF
- TRBJ1-1 TRBV29-1 - TGCAGCGTTGCATGGGGGCTGCATATAGACACTGAAGCTTTCTTT CSVAWGLHIDTEAFF
TRBD1 TRBJ1-5 TRBV7-8 - TGTGCCAGCAGAAAGGACAGGGCGAGCAATCAGCCCCAGCATTTT CASRKDRASNQPQHF
TRBD1 TRBJ2-7 TRBV28 - TGTGCCAGCAGTCGAATGCCGGGACAGGGGAACTACGAGCAGTACTTC CASSRMPGQGNYEQYF
- TRBJ1-1 TRBV6-1 - TGTGCCAGCAGTGGAACGGGGGGGATCTCTGAAGCTTTCTTT CASSGTGGISEAFF
TRBD1 TRBJ2-3 TRBV4-1 - TGCGCCAGCAGCCAAGCGTTGGGACAGTGGACCGATACGCAGTATTTT CASSQALGQWTDTQYF
TRBD1 TRBJ1-5 TRBV15 - TGTGCCACCAGCAGAGAGGGGACAGGGAGCAATCAGCCCCAGCATTTT CATSREGTGSNQPQHF
TRBD2 TRBJ2-1 TRBV19 - TGTGCCAGCACTCCCTCCGGGACTAGGACCTACAATGAGCAGTTCTTC CASTPSGTRTYNEQFF
TRBD1 TRBJ2-1 TRBV6-5 - TGTGCCAGCAGTTCGCAGACAGGGGGCGTCGATGAGCAGTTCTTC CASSSQTGGVDEQFF
TRBD2 TRBJ2-1 TRBV2 - TGTGCCAGCACTGGACTAGCGGAAGAGCAGTTCTTC CASTGLAEEQFF
- TRBJ1-2 TRBV7-9 few TGTGCCAGCAGCTTTATAGGGAGCTATGGCTACACCTTC CASSFIGSYGYTF
TRBD2 TRBJ2-1 TRBV27 - TGTGCCAGCAGTTTATTGGTTAGCGGGAGCGGTAATGAGCAGTTCTTC CASSLLVSGSGNEQFF
- TRBJ2-5 TRBV30 - TGTGCCTGGAGTTCTGCGGAGACCCAGTACTTC CAWSSAETQYF
TRBD2 TRBJ2-5 TRBV28 - TGTGCCAGCAGTATTACAAACCCGGGACTAGCGGGAGGGGGGACCCAGTACTTC CASSITNPGLAGGGTQYF